A single sample gave rise to the 22 T cell receptor beta chains below, sequenced in a study of read filtering for tumor transcriptome and immune sequencing. From about 400 ng of RNA, a library with molecular barcoded alpha/delta and beta/gamma adaptors was made. One entry per CDR3 protein, called by TCRdb with MiXCR from the reads. The sample lists approximately 58,000 distinct CDR3 sequences, approximately 22% occurring once. Sequenced input: a population of CD138-negative cells sorted from bone marrow. These TCRs come from a donor aged 40 or older with multiple myeloma.

This clonotype has ten or more counts. The rearrangement joins TRBV6-2 or TRBV6-3 to TRBJ2-2, with D unresolved. V was trimmed by 7 bases and J by 2 bases, leaving 5 bases between them. The CDR3 has 12 residues. CDR1 and CDR2 from the germline V gene are MNHEY and SVGEGT. CDR3 nucleotide sequence: TGTGCCAGCACCCGTAACACCGGGGAGCTGTTTTTT. It codes for CASTRNTGELFF.

The genes are TRBV5-1 and TRBJ1-1; 7 nucleotides align to TRBD1. The trim removed 5 bases at V and 1 base at J, leaving 2 bases unmatched. Germline loops: CDR1 SGHRS, CDR2 YFSETQ. The CDR3 loop spans 13 amino acids. In DNA, the CDR3 is TGCGCCAGCAGAAGACAGGGGAACACTGAAGCTTTCTTT. It specifies CASRRQGNTEAFF.

There are many counts of this clonotype. V gene TRBV7-9 combines with J gene TRBJ1-1; a weak D match, TRBD1 (6 bases). V was trimmed by 8 bases and J by 4 bases, leaving 11 bases between them. The CDR3 length is 12 residues. CDR1 is SEHNR and CDR2 is FQNEAQ in the germline V gene (reference sequence). In nucleotides, the CDR3 is TGTGCCAGCGTCAGGGGCCCCACTGAAGCTTTCTTT. Protein sequence: CASVRGPTEAFF.

This clonotype appeared many times. V and J are TRBV24-1 and TRBJ1-3; D not resolved. CDR1 and CDR2 from the germline V gene are KGHDR and SFDVKD. The V end was cut by 4 bases, the J end by 3 bases, with 9 bases between. The length of the CDR3 is 14 residues. The CDR3, as DNA: TGTGCCACCAGTGACCACCGCATTGGAAACACCATATATTTT. This encodes CATSDHRIGNTIYF.

Notes on this clonotype: A read error is possible here, since a much larger clone lies one base away. The chain links TRBV29-1 to TRBJ1-2; possibly TRBD1 for D (5 bases). The CDR3 runs to 13 residues. Germline values: CDR1 SQVTM, CDR2 ANQGSEA. The germline V and J ends were trimmed by 0 bases and 8 bases, with 13 bases remaining between them. The CDR3, as DNA: TGCAGCGTTGAAGAGCTGTGCGGGGCGGGCTACACCTTC. Translation: CSVEELCGAGYTF. Together with reference TRBV29-1 and TRBJ1-2, the CDR3 gives the full variable domain: SAVISQKPSRDICQRGTSLTIQCQVDSQVTMMFWYRQQPGQSLTLIATANQGSEATYESGFVIDKFPISRPNLTFSTLTVSNMSPEDSSIYLCSVEELCGAGYTFGSGTRLTVV.

At least ten counts were recorded for this clonotype. The chain is built from TRBV9 and TRBJ2-2, with 8 bases fitting TRBD2. Germline CDR1 is SGDLS and CDR2 is YYNGEE. This CDR3 region has 16 residues. V lost 0 bases and J lost 8; bases outside the gene matches: 9. The CDR3 region is CASSVGTSPEQGELFF. The CDR3 DNA is TGTGCCAGCAGCGTAGGGACTAGCCCTGAACAGGGGGAGCTGTTTTTT.

As regards this clonotype: This may arise from a read error, as a much more abundant clone is one base away. The chain couples TRBV7-2 to TRBJ2-5; D gene unclear. Germline-derived CDR1 and CDR2 are SGHTA and FQGNSA. CDR3 size: 13 residues. The V end was cut by 4 bases, the J end by 4 bases, with 10 bases between. CDR3 nucleotides: TGTGCCAGCAGCTCTTGGGTGGGAGAGACCCAGTACTTC. It codes for CASSSWVGETQYF.

This clonotype has ten or more counts. V usage is TRBV5-1 and J usage is TRBJ2-7, with 7 bases aligning to TRBD1. CDR1 is SGHRS and CDR2 is YFSETQ in the germline V gene. The CDR3 sequence is 13 residues long. The V and J ends lost 4 bases and 7 bases, in that order; junction bases with no gene match: 8. CDR3 loop: CASSPYQGVEQYF. Here the CDR3 DNA reads TGCGCCAGCAGCCCCTACCAGGGGGTAGAGCAGTACTTC.

This clonotype was counted ten times or more. This chain links TRBV6-6 with TRBJ1-1, with D possibly being TRBD1 (5 bases). This CDR3 region has 13 residues. Germline loops: CDR1 MNHNY, CDR2 SVGAGI (reference sequence). The V end was cut by 6 bases, the J end by 4 bases, with 12 bases between. CDR3 region: CASSGTDTTEAFF. The CDR3 DNA is TGTGCCAGCAGCGGGACCGACACCACTGAAGCTTTCTTT.

Concerning this clonotype itself: A single base separates this from a much larger clone, so it may be a read error. The rearrangement joins TRBV9 to TRBJ1-1; no definite D call. Germline V gives CDR1 SGDLS, CDR2 YYNGEE. The V gene lost 3 bases and the J gene lost 8 bases, with 14 bases spanning the gap. This CDR3 comprises 13 residues. The CDR3 nucleotides are TGTGCCAGCAGCGGACCTCCGTGGGCGGAAGCTTTCTTT. Its translation: CASSGPPWAEAFF.

This clonotype came up many times. V usage is TRBV7-9 and J usage is TRBJ2-5; D remains ambiguous. Trimming pared 4 bases from V and 1 base from J, leaving 1 base between. The CDR3 contains 11 residues. Germline CDR1 reads SEHNR; CDR2 reads FQNEAQ (reference sequence). CDR3 protein: CASSSQETQYF. DNA for the CDR3: TGTGCCAGCAGCTCCCAAGAGACCCAGTACTTC.

This clonotype was seen repeatedly, ten times or more. This chain links TRBV15 with TRBJ2-5; tentatively, D is TRBD2 (6 bases). The germline V and J ends were trimmed by 5 bases and 5 bases, with 15 bases remaining between them. This CDR3 has 14 residues. The germline gives CDR1 LNHNV, CDR2 YYDKDF (reference sequence). DNA of the CDR3: TGTGCCACCAGCTCAAGTAATGGGGGGGAGACCCAGTACTTC. As protein: CATSSSNGGETQYF.

The chain employs TRBV11-2 and TRBJ2-3; D remains ambiguous. Deletions cut 3 bases from V and 0 bases from J, with 10 bases between. The CDR3 length is 15 residues. The germline V gene encodes CDR1 SGHAT and CDR2 FQNNGV. The CDR3: CASSFGITSTDTQYF. CDR3 in DNA: TGTGCCAGCAGCTTTGGCATTACTAGCACAGATACGCAGTATTTT.

The chain employs TRBV4-2 and TRBJ2-1; TRBD2 aligns across 14 bases. Germline lookup yields CDR1 LGHNA and CDR2 YNFKEQ. The CDR3 has 19 residues. After removal of 3 bases from V and 0 bases from J, the junction contained 7 bases not matched to a gene. In DNA, the CDR3 is TGTGCCAGCAGCCAGACGACTAGCGGGGGGGCCGGCTCCTACAATGAGCAGTTCTTC. It is translated as CASSQTTSGGAGSYNEQFF.

This chain uses TRBV6-2 or TRBV6-3 with TRBJ1-5, with D perhaps TRBD1 (5 bases). CDR1 is MNHEY, CDR2 SVGEGT, per germline. CDR3 length equals 17 residues. The V end was cut by 4 bases, the J end by 0 bases, with 16 bases between. DNA of the CDR3: TGTGCCAGCAGTTGGACCACGGGGACTTATAGCAATCAGCCCCAGCATTTT. It codes for CASSWTTGTYSNQPQHF.

This clonotype was recorded at least ten times. The V call is TRBV11-2, the J call TRBJ1-1; 7 bases map to TRBD1. The CDR3 spans 12 residues. The V segment lost 3 bases and the J segment 10 bases; nucleotides outside the gene matches: 5. Germline V gene sequence: CDR1 SGHAT, CDR2 FQNNGV. CDR3 nucleotides: TGTGCCAGCAGCTTTTTGACAGGGCTAGCTTTCTTT. It translates to CASSFLTGLAFF.

This clonotype has a count of ten or more. The gene calls are TRBV28 and TRBJ1-1; D call uncertain. This CDR3 is 13 amino acids long. The germline V gene encodes CDR1 MDHEN and CDR2 SYDVKM. Trimming cost V 3 bases and J 4 bases, with 9 bases left between them. The CDR3 loop reads CASSFNVGTEAFF. The CDR3 nucleotides read TGTGCCAGCAGTTTCAACGTAGGCACTGAAGCTTTCTTT.

As regards this clonotype: It may be a read error: a sequence one base away is much more abundant. The chain employs TRBV29-1 and TRBJ2-5; unclear D gene. The CDR3 is made up of 11 amino acids. Per the germline V gene, CDR1 is SQVTM and CDR2 is ANQGSEA. Trimming stripped 6 bases from V and 7 bases from J, with 12 bases between. The DNA for the CDR3 is TGCAGCGTCAAGCTTCTAGGGACCCAGTACTTC. Its translation: CSVKLLGTQYF.

This clonotype was recorded many times. This chain uses TRBV11-2 with TRBJ2-1, with D perhaps being TRBD1 or TRBD2 (5 bases each). Trimming removed 0 bases from V and 0 bases from J, with 9 bases in between. The CDR3 has 16 amino acids. Germline V lookup: CDR1 SGHAT, CDR2 FQNNGV. In DNA, the CDR3 is TGTGCCAGCAGCTTAGAGGCAGGGAGCTCCTACAATGAGCAGTTCTTC. Residues: CASSLEAGSSYNEQFF.

The count of this clonotype is one. A much larger clone lies a single base off, so this may be a read error. The conserved closing phenylalanine or tryptophan is absent in this CDR3, likely reflecting a read error. V and J are TRBV12-3 or TRBV12-4 and TRBJ2-3, with D unresolved. Trimming removed 1 base from V and 4 bases from J, with 12 bases in between. The CDR3 consists of 15 residues. CDR3 nucleotide sequence: TGTGCCAGCAGTTTAGGACCCCCCGGTGCAGATACGCAGTATCTT. Protein sequence: CASSLGPPGADTQYL.

As concerns this clonotype: A much bigger clone sits one base away, suggesting this may be a read error. The rearrangement links TRBV10-2 to TRBJ2-2; D is ambiguous. The CDR3 contains 15 residues. The germline V gene has CDR1 WSHSY and CDR2 SAAADI. CDR3 nucleotides: TGCGCCGGCAGTTCAGGCTTTGGTGGGACCGGGGAGCTGTTTTTT. It translates to CAGSSGFGGTGELFF.

This clonotype was seen many times. This chain uses TRBV3-1 with TRBJ2-1; no clear D gene. Trimming stripped 0 bases from V and 5 bases from J, with 14 bases between. From germline, CDR1 is LGHDT and CDR2 YNNKEL (reference sequence). The CDR3 sequence is 16 residues long. This CDR3 reads CASSQEELGLHNEQFF. The DNA of the CDR3 is TGTGCCAGCAGCCAAGAGGAACTGGGCCTACACAATGAGCAGTTCTTC.